This T cell receptor (beta chain) came from a study of beta chain features in type 1 diabetes. General observations from the study: The influence of HLA type on TCRB rearrangement stayed undetermined. TCRB repertoires of naive, central memory and Treg cells appeared more similar among patients than among healthy donors. TCRB CDR3s from Type 1 diabetes patients were moderately but significantly shorter in all four CD4+ subsets.

In this sample, this clone turned up a few times. Its antigen remains unknown. The authors reverse transcribed all of the isolated RNA, so sequencing captured expressed TCRB transcripts. Regulatory, naive and central memory T cell samples averaged around 3.5 million reads. Clones were sequenced by immunoSEQ multiplex PCR, and TCRdb holds only the in-frame ones, with some missing. Of 600,000 to 700,000 clones listed, under 15% are singletons. The source of this sequence is a man aged 25-45 years with type 1 diabetes. The sequenced material came from naive CD4+ T cells from blood.

CDR3 amino acids: CSAKPGPDQPQHF. CDR3 nucleotide sequence: TGCAGCGCAAAACCGGGCCCCGATCAGCCCCAGCATTTT. The chain carries TRBV29-1 and TRBJ1-5, with D unresolved. The CDR3 runs 13 residues. The V end was cut by 7 bases, the J end by 5 bases, with 15 bases between. Per the germline V gene, CDR1 is SQVTM and CDR2 is ANQGSEA. The variable domain in full, with the rest retrieved from reference TRBV29-1 and TRBJ1-5, is SAVISQKPSRDICQRGTSLTIQCQVDSQVTMMFWYRQQPGQSLTLIATANQGSEATYESGFVIDKFPISRPNLTFSTLTVSNMSPEDSSIYLCSAKPGPDQPQHFGDGTRLSIL.